This record covers a single T cell receptor beta chain. Authors' data handling: A productive frequency of 2.59 x 10-5 was the lowest detectable. Here immunoSEQ multiplex PCR was the method, and the copy in TCRdb shows in-frame clones only, minus some. V and J calls plus clone size are reproduced from that table; the DNA served to infer D and trimming. The sample carries around 30,000 clones, around four fifths recorded once. The sample originates from a study of STAT5B mutations in CD4+ large granular lymphocyte leukemia. The germline gives CDR1 SGHVS, CDR2 FQNEAQ. There are 13 residues in the CDR3. V dropped 5 bases and J dropped 8 bases, with 15 bases sitting between them.

The sample taken for sequencing was CD4+ T cells from blood buffy coats. The source is a human donor in good health. This chain uses TRBV7-8 with TRBJ1-2; D may be TRBD1 (6 bases). CDR3 sequence reads: CASSGRQVVGYTF. The CDR3, as DNA: TGTGCCAGCAGCGGACGACAGGTCGTGGGCTACACCTTC.